Listed below are T cell receptor beta chains from one sample, sequenced in a study of regulatory T cells in long-lasting Graves disease. TCRdb called the multiplex PCR reads again in MiXCR, with one record for every CDR3 protein. The table records 300,000 to 400,000 distinct CDR3 sequences, 18% of them present only once. Specimen: peripheral blood mononuclear cells (PBMCs), collected at new diagnosis, from a patient treated with antithyroid drugs. Receptors originate from a female donor with Graves disease. The CDR3 runs from the conserved cysteine through the conserved F or W. A D gene is named only where the DNA matches it firmly. Size is omitted from some rows. Given values are once, few, many or a class for expanded clones.

many,TRBJ1-2,TRBV28,TRBD1,CASSLTRQGLYGYTF,TGTGCCAGCAGTTTAACCCGACAGGGCCTCTATGGCTACACCTTC
many,TRBJ2-3,TRBV6-1,TRBD2,CASRHWTSGSDTQYF,TGTGCCAGCAGGCACTGGACTAGCGGGAGCGATACGCAGTATTTT
NA,TRBJ2-5,TRBV12-3/TRBV12-4,TRBD2,CASSSTSGREGETQYF,TGTGCCAGCAGCTCTACTAGCGGGAGGGAAGGAGAGACCCAGTACTTC
NA,TRBJ2-2,TRBV7-3,TRBD1,CASSTRQGDTGELFF,TGTGCCAGCAGCACCCGACAGGGCGACACCGGGGAGCTGTTTTTT
NA,TRBJ2-1,TRBV7-6,NA,CASSQTGLDDKQFF,TGTGCCAGCAGCCAGACGGGGCTAGACGACAAGCAGTTCTTC
many,TRBJ2-4,TRBV27,NA,CASSLATGVGNIQYF,TGTGCCAGCAGTTTAGCGACAGGAGTTGGAAACATTCAGTACTTC
many,TRBJ2-1,TRBV6-2/TRBV6-3,TRBD1,CASSGTATSYNEQFF,TGTGCCAGCAGTGGGACAGCCACTTCCTACAATGAGCAGTTCTTC
many,TRBJ2-7,TRBV28,TRBD1,CASRGQGPYEQYF,TGTGCCAGCCGAGGACAGGGGCCCTACGAGCAGTACTTC
NA,TRBJ2-3,TRBV3-1,TRBD2,CARSSGRAVNTQYF,TGTGCCAGGAGTAGCGGGAGAGCGGTGAATACGCAGTATTTT
many,TRBJ2-5,TRBV6-2/TRBV6-3,NA,CAVRVGQETQYF,TGTGCCGTCAGGGTCGGGCAAGAGACCCAGTACTTC
NA,TRBJ2-7,TRBV14,TRBD2,CASSPGGLAGGNYEQYF,TGTGCCAGCAGCCCGGGGGGGCTAGCGGGAGGGAACTACGAGCAGTACTTC
many,TRBJ1-1,TRBV30,NA,CAWRGGPTEAFF,TGTGCCTGGAGAGGGGGGCCCACTGAAGCTTTCTTT
many,TRBJ1-6,TRBV2,NA,CASSEAGPRWGAYSPLHF,TGTGCCAGCAGTGAAGCGGGGCCGAGGTGGGGGGCTTATTCACCCCTCCACTTT
many,TRBJ1-1,TRBV5-1,NA,CASSFKGAEAFF,TGCGCCAGCAGTTTCAAGGGAGCTGAAGCTTTCTTT
many,TRBJ2-2,TRBV11-2,NA,CASSLEGGAGTGELFF,TGTGCCAGCAGCTTAGAAGGAGGGGCAGGCACCGGGGAGCTGTTTTTT
NA,TRBJ2-7,TRBV29-1,NA,CSVDTLLFGQYF,TGCAGCGTTGACACCCTCCTGTTCGGGCAGTACTTC
many,TRBJ1-2,TRBV29-1,NA,CSAGDTNYGYTF,TGCAGCGCCGGGGACACAAACTATGGCTACACCTTC
many,TRBJ2-7,TRBV5-1,TRBD2,CASSRTSGSGEQYF,TGCGCCAGCAGCCGGACTAGCGGGAGTGGTGAGCAGTACTTC
many,TRBJ2-5,TRBV2,NA,CASSTTAGFETQYF,TGTGCCAGCAGTACCACCGCAGGTTTCGAGACCCAGTACTTC
NA,TRBJ2-7,TRBV28,NA,CASSSGWRYEQYF,TGTGCCAGCAGCTCGGGATGGCGCTACGAGCAGTACTTC
NA,TRBJ2-3,TRBV5-6,NA,CASSLSYSTDTQYF,TGTGCCAGCAGCTTGTCATACAGCACAGATACGCAGTATTTT
NA,TRBJ2-7,TRBV27,TRBD2,CASSLSRLANEQYF,TGTGCCAGCAGTTTATCGAGACTAGCGAACGAGCAGTACTTC
NA,TRBJ1-1,TRBV28,NA,CASRTPPRSEAFF,TGTGCCAGCAGAACCCCCCCCAGGTCTGAAGCTTTCTTT
NA,TRBJ1-6,TRBV5-1,TRBD1,CASSLEGTGVYNSPLHF,TGCGCCAGCAGCTTGGAAGGGACAGGGGTCTATAATTCACCCCTCCACTTT
few,TRBJ1-4,TRBV11-3,NA,CASSLSAEQTTNEKLFF,TGTGCCAGCAGCTTAAGTGCGGAACAGACAACTAATGAAAAACTGTTTTTT
NA,TRBJ2-2,TRBV20-1,TRBD2,CSARVLAGVPGELFF,TGCAGTGCTAGAGTCCTAGCGGGAGTCCCCGGGGAGCTGTTTTTT
many,TRBJ2-7,TRBV28,NA,CASSRDNYYEQYF,TGTGCCAGCAGCCGGGACAATTACTACGAGCAGTACTTC
many,TRBJ2-7,TRBV11-2,TRBD2,CASSLAASGRNYEQYF,TGTGCCAGCAGCTTAGCGGCTAGCGGGAGGAACTACGAGCAGTACTTC
few,TRBJ1-1,TRBV29-1,NA,CSGDPPRGNTEAFF,TGCAGCGGCGACCCTCCGAGGGGGAACACTGAAGCTTTCTTT
NA,TRBJ1-4,TRBV19,TRBD1,CASKDGTVGSRLFF,TGTGCCAGTAAAGACGGGACAGTCGGTTCGAGGCTGTTTTTT
many,TRBJ2-3,TRBV2,TRBD1,CASSSGQGNADTQYF,TGTGCCAGCAGTTCGGGACAGGGCAATGCAGATACGCAGTATTTT
many,TRBJ1-1,TRBV3-1,NA,CASSQDLKGQAFF,TGTGCCAGCAGCCAAGATCTTAAGGGGCAAGCTTTCTTT
NA,TRBJ2-3,TRBV5-6,TRBD1,CASSPSPGTGTDTQYF,TGTGCCAGCAGCCCAAGTCCCGGGACAGGGACAGATACGCAGTATTTT